Each of the 27 T cell receptor beta chains below was sequenced from the same sample in a study of blood T cell repertoires in COVID-19. Data came from immunoSEQ multiplex PCR; TCRdb stores just in-frame clones and leaves some out. The sample includes about 190,000 clones, 60% to 85% seen only once; the top ten take 15% to 20%. Material for sequencing was peripheral blood. These receptors all stem from a man aged 55 to 70 with active or convalescent COVID-19.

V gene TRBV6-5 combines with J gene TRBJ1-4; 8 bases are a match to TRBD1. The CDR3 is made up of 16 amino acids. J was trimmed by 0 bases and V by 4 bases; bases with no gene match: 4. Germline values: CDR1 MNHEY, CDR2 SVGAGI. The CDR3 DNA is TGTGCCAGCAGTTTGGACAGGGCAGCAACTAATGAAAAACTGTTTTTT. This sequence encodes CASSLDRAATNEKLFF.

This chain connects TRBV21-1 to TRBJ1-5; the D call TRBD1 from the table was never checked on the DNA. TRBV21-1 is shown as a pseudogene. This CDR3 is 15 amino acids long. CDR3 DNA: TGTGCCAGCAGCCGCTCGGACAGGGAGGGCTCGCCCCAGCATTTT. Translated: CASSRSDREGSPQHF.

The CDR3 loop reads CASSLSQETYEQYF. CDR3 DNA: TGTGCCAGCAGTTTATCCCAGGAAACCTACGAGCAGTACTTC. The chain couples TRBV27 to TRBJ2-7; D is uncertain. CDR1 and CDR2 (germline): MNHEY, SMNVEV (reference sequence). Trimming took 0 bases from V and 2 from J, leaving 8 bases between them. The CDR3 consists of 14 residues.

The chain combines TRBV9 with TRBJ1-1; D is ambiguous. Germline V CDR1 and CDR2: SGDLS, YYNGEE. The CDR3 extends over 14 amino acids. Trimming took 3 bases from V and 0 from J, leaving 9 bases between them. The CDR3 sequence: CASSEKTVNTEAFF. As DNA, the CDR3 is TGTGCCAGCAGCGAGAAAACAGTGAACACTGAAGCTTTCTTT.

V is TRBV27 and J is TRBJ1-5; tentative D call: TRBD1 (6 bases). The CDR3 totals 14 residues. CDR1 is MNHEY, CDR2 SMNVEV, per germline (reference sequence). Trimming stripped 6 bases from V and 6 bases from J, with 15 bases between. The CDR3 nucleotides read TGTGCCAGCAGCACCGGGGGGGCCAGTCAGCCCCAGCATTTT. It codes for CASSTGGASQPQHF.

This clone has just one count. The chain carries TRBV5-6 and TRBJ2-7; possible D gene TRBD2, 6 bases. The CDR3 extends over 14 amino acids. Looked up from germline, CDR1 is SGHDT and CDR2 is YYEEEE. The V end was cut by 4 bases, the J end by 2 bases, with 13 bases between. CDR3 loop: CASSHTGGAYEQYF. The CDR3 DNA follows: TGTGCCAGCAGCCACACCGGGGGTGCCTACGAGCAGTACTTC.

The chain has TRBV4-3 and TRBJ1-6, with 9 nucleotides matching TRBD1. There are 14 residues in the CDR3. Germline-derived CDR1 and CDR2 are LGHNA and YSLEER. V was clipped by 3 bases and J by 11 bases; unmatched bases: 5. The CDR3 coding sequence is TGCGCCAGCAGCCAGGACAGGGGCGCGACACCCCTCCACTTT. This codes for CASSQDRGATPLHF.

The chain links TRBV6-2 or TRBV6-3 to TRBJ2-3; tentative D call: TRBD2 (6 bases). Germline V lookup: CDR1 MNHEY, CDR2 SVGEGT. There are 16 residues in the CDR3. V was trimmed by 2 bases and J by 0 bases, leaving 12 bases between them. The CDR3 bases are TGTGCCAGCAGTTACCCGGCCGGGACTAGCACAGATACGCAGTATTTT. It is translated as CASSYPAGTSTDTQYF.

This clone was detected a few times. The V gene is TRBV27, the J gene TRBJ1-1; 11 nucleotides match TRBD1. The CDR3 runs to 13 residues. V shed 5 bases and J 8 bases; nucleotides not matched to a gene: 4. In germline, CDR1 is MNHEY, CDR2 SMNVEV (reference sequence). CDR3 DNA: TGTGCCAGCAGTACCGGACAGGGGGCAGAAGCTTTCTTT. Amino acid sequence: CASSTGQGAEAFF.

This clone occurred a few times. The V gene is TRBV7-8, the J gene TRBJ2-7; D gene uncertain. This CDR3 region has 16 residues. V was pared by 2 bases and J by 1 base, with 15 bases between. Germline V CDR1 and CDR2: SGHVS, FQNEAQ. This CDR3 reads CASSLRLARGSYEQYF. In nucleotides, the CDR3 is TGTGCCAGCAGCTTACGTCTCGCCAGAGGATCCTACGAGCAGTACTTC.

The V call is TRBV2, the J call TRBJ1-2; D possibly corresponds to TRBD1 (5 bases). CDR1 is SNHLY, CDR2 FYNNEI, per germline. The CDR3 runs 13 residues. The V gene lost 3 bases and the J gene lost 5 bases, with 10 bases spanning the gap. CDR3 sequence: CASSDLAGYGYTF. The CDR3 DNA reads as TGTGCCAGCAGTGATCTGGCAGGGTATGGCTACACCTTC. Full variable domain (missing parts from reference TRBV2 and TRBJ1-2): EPEVTQTPSHQVTQMGQEVILRCVPISNHLYFYWYRQILGQKVEFLVSFYNNEISEKSEIFDDQFSVERPDGSNFTLKIRSTKLEDSAMYFCASSDLAGYGYTFGSGTRLTVV.

There are a few counts of this clone. The J gene is TRBJ2-1, the V gene TRBV7-2; 9 bases map to TRBD1. The CDR3 runs 15 residues. Germline V gives CDR1 SGHTA, CDR2 FQGNSA. Losses at the gene ends were 5 bases for V and 8 bases for J; bases not matched to a gene: 10. Written as DNA, the CDR3 is TGTGCCAGCAGCAGGGGGGGACAGGGCGTCCATGAGCAGTTCTTC. The encoded protein is CASSRGGQGVHEQFF.

The V call is TRBV7-6, the J call TRBJ2-6; D is undetermined. The germline V gene has CDR1 SGHVS and CDR2 FNYEAQ. V was trimmed by 1 base and J by 2 bases, leaving 12 bases between them. This CDR3 is built from 17 residues. CDR3 region: CASSLETLIAGANVLTF. The CDR3, as DNA: TGTGCCAGCAGCTTAGAGACTCTCATCGCTGGGGCCAACGTCCTGACTTTC.

The rearrangement joins TRBV6-5 to TRBJ2-7; 11 bases are shared with TRBD2. This CDR3 is built from 16 residues. Losses at the gene ends were 0 bases for V and 7 bases for J; bases not matched to a gene: 8. CDR1 MNHEY and CDR2 SVGAGI come from the germline V gene. CDR3: CASSYSGSGRAGEQYF. In nucleotides, the CDR3 is TGTGCCAGCAGTTACTCAGGTAGCGGGAGGGCCGGGGAGCAGTACTTC.

This rearrangement joins TRBV5-1 to TRBJ2-3; 7 nucleotides align to TRBD2. Germline V lookup: CDR1 SGHRS, CDR2 YFSETQ. The V and J ends lost 4 bases and 6 bases, in that order; junction bases with no gene match: 14. The CDR3 spans 16 residues. The CDR3 here is CASSTGSGGVADTQYF. CDR3 coding DNA: TGCGCCAGCAGCACGGGGTCGGGAGGCGTGGCGGATACGCAGTATTTT. The whole variable domain, filled in from reference TRBV5-1 and TRBJ2-3, reads KAGVTQTPRYLIKTRGQQVTLSCSPISGHRSVSWYQQTPGQGLQFLFEYFSETQRNKGNFPGRFSGRQFSNSRSEMNVSTLELGDSALYLCASSTGSGGVADTQYFGPGTRLTVL.

This clone occurred a few times. This chain joins TRBV18 and TRBJ2-2; D unresolved. The germline CDR1 and CDR2 sequences are KGHSH and LQKENI. CDR3 size: 14 residues. V was pared by 0 bases and J by 6 bases, with 8 bases between. The CDR3 bases are TGTGCCAGCTCACCACCCTACTCACCCGGGGAGCTGTTTTTT. Translating it yields CASSPPYSPGELFF.

This chain joins TRBV29-1 and TRBJ1-1; perhaps TRBD1 as D (5 bases). The germline V and J ends were trimmed by 3 bases and 0 bases, with 14 bases remaining between them. The CDR3 is made up of 15 amino acids. Germline CDR1 reads SQVTM; CDR2 reads ANQGSEA. CDR3 sequence reads: CSVEGGGRLNTEAFF. The CDR3 DNA reads as TGCAGCGTTGAGGGCGGGGGACGGTTGAACACTGAAGCTTTCTTT.

The rearrangement links TRBV4-3 to TRBJ2-3; 8 bases agree with TRBD2. Germline V gene lookup returns CDR1 LGHNA and CDR2 YSLEER. This CDR3 is 19 amino acids long. V trimming: 1 base; J trimming: 0 bases; junction bases outside the gene matches: 12. Written as DNA, the CDR3 is TGCGCCAGCAGCCAAGCTGCGAGACGGTCTAGCGGGAGCACAGATACGCAGTATTTT. This codes for CASSQAARRSSGSTDTQYF.

Only one count was recorded for this clone. The chain employs TRBV29-1 and TRBJ1-1; the D gene is possibly TRBD1 (6 bases). Germline CDR1 is SQVTM and CDR2 is ANQGSEA. The CDR3 spans 11 residues. V was clipped by 7 bases and J by 8 bases, with 14 bases between them. The CDR3 region has the DNA TGCAGCGCTAGAAACAGGGCAGAAGCTTTCTTT. This sequence encodes CSARNRAEAFF.

DNA of the CDR3: TGTGCCAGCAGTTCATTGGGCGCAGAGACCCAGTACTTC. This encodes CASSSLGAETQYF. V and J are TRBV27 and TRBJ2-5; D remains ambiguous. This CDR3 contains 13 residues. V gave up 4 bases and J gave up 4 bases, with 10 bases separating them. CDR1 is MNHEY and CDR2 is SMNVEV in the germline V gene (reference sequence).

V is TRBV28 and J is TRBJ2-1; 12 bases fit TRBD2. J lost 6 bases, V lost 6 bases, and 12 bases had no gene match. CDR1 MDHEN and CDR2 SYDVKM come from the germline V gene. CDR3 length equals 17 residues. CDR3 nucleotide sequence: TGTGCCAGCAGGACTCCTAGCGGGAGGGCCGGGGGCAATGAGCAGTTCTTC. Translation gives CASRTPSGRAGGNEQFF.

This chain uses TRBV5-4 with TRBJ2-7; D might be TRBD1 (6 bases). The CDR3 has 15 amino acids. Germline loops: CDR1 SGHNT, CDR2 YYREEE (reference sequence). V shed 0 bases and J shed 1 base, with 11 bases lying between them. The CDR3 sequence: CASSLEWGRSYEQYF. The CDR3 DNA is TGTGCCAGCAGCTTGGAATGGGGGCGATCCTACGAGCAGTACTTC.

The rearrangement joins TRBV4-2 to TRBJ2-1, with a tentative D call TRBD2 (6 bases). The CDR3 has 12 residues. CDR1 and CDR2 from the germline V gene are LGHNA and YNFKEQ. Trimming shortened V by 4 bases and J by 8 bases, and 9 bases separated the two germline ends. CDR3 in amino acids: CASSLSGDEQFF. In DNA form, the CDR3 reads TGTGCCAGCAGCCTTAGCGGCGATGAGCAGTTCTTC.

This rearrangement joins TRBV2 to TRBJ2-7; D remains unclear. CDR1 and CDR2 (germline): SNHLY, FYNNEI. This CDR3 has 11 amino acids. Trimming removed 4 bases at V and 6 bases at J, with 7 bases between. CDR3 in amino acids: CASSVQTEQYF. The CDR3, as DNA: TGTGCCAGCAGTGTACAGACCGAGCAGTACTTC.

This chain uses TRBV7-9 with TRBJ1-5; D is undetermined. CDR3 length equals 14 residues. The ends were cut back, 1 base at V and 4 bases at J, with 8 bases in the middle. Germline values: CDR1 SEHNR, CDR2 FQNEAQ (reference sequence). The CDR3 bases are TGTGCCAGCAGCTTAGGAGGTGTAAATCAGCCCCAGCATTTT. Translation gives CASSLGGVNQPQHF.

The rearrangement links TRBV11-2 to TRBJ2-7; TRBD2 matches at 8 bases. J lost 4 bases, V lost 0 bases, and 5 bases had no gene match. Germline loops: CDR1 SGHAT, CDR2 FQNNGV. CDR3 size: 15 residues. The CDR3 protein is CASSLEAGGLYEQYF. The CDR3 nucleotides read TGTGCCAGCAGCTTAGAGGCGGGAGGCTTGTACGAGCAGTACTTC. Complete variable domain (other parts from reference TRBV11-2 and TRBJ2-7): EAGVAQSPRYKIIEKRQSVAFWCNPISGHATLYWYQQILGQGPKLLIQFQNNGVVDDSQLPKDRFSAERLKGVDSTLKIQPAKLEDSAVYLCASSLEAGGLYEQYFGPGTRLTVT.

The CDR3 sequence is CSVLPSGMSYNEQFF. CDR3 bases: TGCAGCGTTCTGCCTAGCGGGATGTCCTACAATGAGCAGTTCTTC. The chain employs TRBV29-1 and TRBJ2-1, with 9 bases fitting TRBD2. The germline V gene has CDR1 SQVTM and CDR2 ANQGSEA. This CDR3 has 15 residues. V dropped 5 bases and J dropped 1; count of bases not matched to a gene: 6.